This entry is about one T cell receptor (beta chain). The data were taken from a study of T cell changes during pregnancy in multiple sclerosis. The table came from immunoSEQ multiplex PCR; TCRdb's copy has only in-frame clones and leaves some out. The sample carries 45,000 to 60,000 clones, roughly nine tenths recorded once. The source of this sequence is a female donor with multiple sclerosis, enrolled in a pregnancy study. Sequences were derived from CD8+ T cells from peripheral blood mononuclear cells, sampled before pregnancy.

For the CDR3, the DNA is TGTGCCAGCAGCTACGGTGGGGGGGGCACAGATACGCAGTATTTT. Residues: CASSYGGGGTDTQYF. The chain uses TRBV11-2 and TRBJ2-3, with 7 bases lining up with TRBD2. The CDR3 is 15 amino acids. The J segment lost 1 base and the V segment lost 4 bases, leaving 5 bases of the junction unmatched. Germline assignment: CDR1 SGHAT and CDR2 FQNNGV. Complete variable domain (other parts from reference TRBV11-2 and TRBJ2-3): EAGVAQSPRYKIIEKRQSVAFWCNPISGHATLYWYQQILGQGPKLLIQFQNNGVVDDSQLPKDRFSAERLKGVDSTLKIQPAKLEDSAVYLCASSYGGGGTDTQYFGPGTRLTVL.